The 27 T cell receptor beta chains below come from one sample, sequenced in a study of blood T cell repertoires in COVID-19. Some clones are missing from TCRdb's copy, which holds only in-frame ones; the method was immunoSEQ multiplex PCR. The table lists some 41,000 clones, 65% to 90% of them singletons. Sequencing was performed on peripheral blood. These receptors all come from a man aged 40-49 years with active COVID-19.

The chain uses TRBV7-6 and TRBJ2-2, with TRBD2 as a possible D gene (5 bases). Trimming removed 4 bases from V and 7 bases from J, with 16 bases in between. This CDR3 is built from 15 residues. From germline, CDR1 is SGHVS and CDR2 FNYEAQ. The CDR3 here is CASSSTSLEVGELFF. In nucleotides, the CDR3 is TGTGCCAGCAGCTCGACTTCATTGGAGGTCGGGGAGCTGTTTTTT.

V gene TRBV24-1 combines with J gene TRBJ1-5, with D tentatively TRBD1 (6 bases). The V end lost 4 bases, the J end lost 1 base, and 13 bases lay between the germline ends. The CDR3 is made up of 16 amino acids. Per germline, CDR1 KGHDR and CDR2 SFDVKD. CDR3 sequence reads: CATSDSDRKSNQPQHF. The CDR3 DNA sequence: TGTGCCACCAGTGACTCCGACAGGAAAAGCAATCAGCCCCAGCATTTT.

This clone was seen a handful of times. The chain combines TRBV28 with TRBJ2-4; tentative D call: TRBD1 (6 bases). The length of the CDR3 is 14 residues. Trimming removed 3 bases at V and 6 bases at J, with 12 bases between. The germline V gene encodes CDR1 MDHEN and CDR2 SYDVKM. The CDR3 region has the DNA TGTGCCAGCAGTTTCAGGGCCAGGGGAAACATTCAGTACTTC. Its protein product is CASSFRARGNIQYF.

This clone was detected only a few times. J is TRBJ1-5 and V is TRBV4-2; TRBD1 agrees at 8 bases. In germline, CDR1 is LGHNA, CDR2 YNFKEQ. CDR3 length equals 16 residues. The V and J ends lost 4 bases and 8 bases, in that order; junction bases with no gene match: 13. DNA for the CDR3: TGTGCCAGCAGCCGGGCGGACAGGGATGAGAGGGAGCCCCAGCATTTT. This gives the protein CASSRADRDEREPQHF.

The chain is built from TRBV6-5 and TRBJ2-3; possibly TRBD2 for D (6 bases). CDR3 length: 13 residues. V lost 8 bases to trimming and J lost 10 bases, with 19 bases between them. Germline lookup yields CDR1 MNHEY and CDR2 SVGAGI. The CDR3 bases are TGTGCCAGCCTCGGGGGTCCCTCCTTGGCGCAGTATTTT. It is translated as CASLGGPSLAQYF.

The V call is TRBV27, the J call TRBJ2-6; a weak D match, TRBD2 (5 bases). Germline CDR1 is MNHEY and CDR2 is SMNVEV (reference sequence). CDR3 length: 16 amino acids. Deletions cut 8 bases from V and 3 bases from J, with 17 bases between. CDR3 in amino acids: CASSRRPSSGANVLTF. The CDR3 DNA reads as TGTGCCAGCTCTCGGCGCCCTAGCAGTGGGGCCAACGTCCTGACTTTC.

The V call is TRBV9, the J call TRBJ2-1; 9 nucleotides agree with TRBD2. CDR3 size: 19 residues. Trimming took 0 bases from V and 3 from J; bases not matched to a gene: 13. In germline, CDR1 is SGDLS, CDR2 YYNGEE. The CDR3: CASSVGSGTSLVVYNEQFF. CDR3 nucleotide sequence: TGTGCCAGCAGCGTAGGGAGCGGGACTAGCCTGGTTGTCTACAATGAGCAGTTCTTC.

The chain employs TRBV9 and TRBJ2-3; 11 bases fit TRBD2. The length of the CDR3 is 15 residues. The germline V gene encodes CDR1 SGDLS and CDR2 YYNGEE. With V trimmed by 3 bases and J by 3 bases, 3 bases remained unmatched. The CDR3 nucleotides read TGTGCCAGCAGCGCCCTAGCGGGAGGTACAGATACGCAGTATTTT. Its protein product is CASSALAGGTDTQYF.

The chain uses TRBV3-1 (or the pseudogene TRBV3-2) and TRBJ2-3; possible D gene TRBD2, 6 bases. This CDR3 contains 15 residues. CDR1 LGHDT and CDR2 YNNKEL come from the germline V gene (reference sequence). V gave up 0 bases and J gave up 5 bases, with 12 bases separating them. CDR3 amino acids: CASSQDRGSLDTQYF. CDR3 coding DNA: TGTGCCAGCAGCCAAGATCGGGGGAGTTTAGATACGCAGTATTTT.

CDR3 protein: CASSGGLAGAGSGANVLTF. The CDR3 DNA sequence: TGCGCCAGCAGCGGGGGACTAGCGGGGGCAGGCTCTGGGGCCAACGTCCTGACTTTC. V and J are TRBV5-1 and TRBJ2-6; 14 bases line up with TRBD2. Unmatched junction bases numbered 6, after V lost 4 bases and J lost 0 bases. Germline CDR1 and CDR2: SGHRS and YFSETQ. The CDR3 has 19 residues.

In DNA form, the CDR3 reads TGTGCCAGCAGCTTAGAAGGGACAGCGGCTACAGATACGCAGTATTTT. It yields the protein CASSLEGTAATDTQYF. The chain recombines TRBV7-9 with TRBJ2-3; 7 nucleotides align to TRBD1. The ends lost 1 base at V and 3 bases at J; junction bases unmatched: 7. CDR1 is SEHNR and CDR2 is FQNEAQ in the germline V gene (reference sequence). This CDR3 spans 16 amino acids.

The chain carries TRBV11-3 and TRBJ2-7, with TRBD2 matching 7 bases. The ends lost 5 bases at V and 3 bases at J; junction bases unmatched: 4. The CDR3 loop spans 13 amino acids. Germline CDR1 and CDR2: SGHNT and YENEEA. CDR3 protein: CASSRPGGYEQYF. CDR3 DNA: TGTGCCAGCAGCAGACCGGGGGGCTACGAGCAGTACTTC.

The chain recombines TRBV2 with TRBJ2-3; possible D gene TRBD2, 6 bases. The germline V gene encodes CDR1 SNHLY and CDR2 FYNNEI. CDR3 length equals 11 residues. V shed 9 bases and J shed 5 bases, with 9 bases lying between them. The CDR3 nucleotides are TGTGCCAGTGGGGAGGAAGATACGCAGTATTTT. Protein sequence: CASGEEDTQYF.

The chain carries TRBV14 and TRBJ2-1; D is possibly TRBD2 (5 bases). The length of the CDR3 is 16 residues. Germline CDR1 SGHDN, CDR2 FVKESK. The germline V and J ends were trimmed by 4 bases and 8 bases, with 21 bases remaining between them. The CDR3 DNA reads TGTGCCAGCAGCCCCTCGTTACGGGGATATACGGATGAGCAGTTCTTC. It yields the protein CASSPSLRGYTDEQFF. The full variable domain, with the rest looked up from reference TRBV14 and TRBJ2-1, is EAGVTQFPSHSVIEKGQTVTLRCDPISGHDNLYWYRRVMGKEIKFLLHFVKESKQDESGMPNNRFLAERTGGTYSTLKVQPAELEDSGVYFCASSPSLRGYTDEQFFGPGTRLTVL.

The chain recombines TRBV28 with TRBJ1-2, with 9 bases lining up with TRBD1. Germline trimming cut 6 bases from V and 7 bases from J; bases unmatched to any gene: 9. Germline CDR1 is MDHEN and CDR2 is SYDVKM. The CDR3 spans 14 residues. The CDR3 sequence is CASRSDRGWSGYTF. The DNA of the CDR3 is TGTGCCAGCAGGTCGGACAGGGGATGGAGTGGCTACACCTTC.

The V gene is TRBV28, the J gene TRBJ2-7; 10 nucleotides align to TRBD2. The V gene end was trimmed by 8 bases and the J gene end by 0 bases; junction bases not matched to a gene: 7. Germline V gene lookup returns CDR1 MDHEN and CDR2 SYDVKM. This CDR3 has 15 residues. CDR3 DNA: TGTGCCAGCCGGTGGACTAGCGGCAGCTCCTACGAGCAGTACTTC. Protein: CASRWTSGSSYEQYF.

This clone was seen only a few times. The V and J genes are TRBV7-8 and TRBJ2-3; 7 bases fit TRBD1. The CDR3 has 14 amino acids. Looked up from germline, CDR1 is SGHVS and CDR2 is FQNEAQ. After removal of 5 bases from V and 4 bases from J, the junction contained 6 bases not matched to a gene. CDR3 DNA: TGTGCCAGCAGCCCGGGACAGATTGCAGATACGCAGTATTTT. The encoded protein is CASSPGQIADTQYF.

The V and J genes are TRBV28 and TRBJ1-4, with TRBD1 matching over 10 bases. CDR3 length: 15 residues. The J segment lost 7 bases and the V segment lost 5 bases, leaving 7 bases of the junction unmatched. Per germline, CDR1 MDHEN and CDR2 SYDVKM. The DNA for the CDR3 is TGTGCCAGCAGTATAAGACAGGGGGCGGGTGAAAAACTGTTTTTT. Translating gives CASSIRQGAGEKLFF.

J is TRBJ2-7 and V is TRBV19, with TRBD1 identical over 10 bases. Losses at the gene ends were 5 bases for V and 9 bases for J; bases not matched to a gene: 10. The CDR3 extends over 14 amino acids. Germline V gene data show CDR1 as LNHDA and CDR2 as SQIVND (reference sequence). CDR3 sequence (DNA): TGTGCCAGTAGTCCCGGGACAGGGGCTCTTGGGCAGTACTTC. This sequence encodes CASSPGTGALGQYF.

The genes are TRBV25-1 and TRBJ2-1, with TRBD1 as a possible D gene (6 bases). The V and J ends lost 3 bases and 6 bases respectively, with 18 bases between them. The CDR3 length is 16 residues. From germline, CDR1 is MGHDK and CDR2 SYGVNS. CDR3 DNA sequence: TGTGCCAGCAGTGAGGGGTGGCAGGGGCTTGCCAATGAGCAGTTCTTC. This gives the protein CASSEGWQGLANEQFF.

This chain links TRBV5-6 with TRBJ2-3; the match to TRBD2 covers 12 bases. J was trimmed by 2 bases and V by 4 bases; bases with no gene match: 8. Germline CDR1 is SGHDT and CDR2 is YYEEEE. CDR3 size: 17 residues. CDR3 nucleotide sequence: TGTGCCAGCAGCCGGCGACTAGCGGGGGACTTCACAGATACGCAGTATTTT. Translated, it gives CASSRRLAGDFTDTQYF.

This sequence joins TRBV19 and TRBJ2-3; 12 bases map to TRBD1. CDR3 length: 14 residues. CDR1 is LNHDA and CDR2 is SQIVND in the germline V gene (reference sequence). V was pared by 6 bases and J by 5 bases, with 3 bases of the junction left unmatched. The CDR3 DNA is TGTGCCAGTAGGCGGGACAGGGGGCAAGATACGCAGTATTTT. The encoded protein is CASRRDRGQDTQYF.

This clone was seen a few times. This rearrangement joins TRBV28 to TRBJ2-7, with 7 bases identical to TRBD1. The CDR3 is 15 amino acids. Germline CDR1 MDHEN, CDR2 SYDVKM. V shed 7 bases and J 4 bases; nucleotides not matched to a gene: 13. In DNA, the CDR3 is TGTGCCAGCACGGAAGAGGGACAGTCATTGTACGAGCAGTACTTC. Its translation is CASTEEGQSLYEQYF.

The V call is TRBV10-2, the J call TRBJ1-1, with D unresolved. Germline CDR1 WSHSY, CDR2 SAAADI. The CDR3 totals 15 residues. Trimming took off 1 base at V and 0 bases at J, with 9 bases between the two ends. The chain's CDR3 is CASSEWVTMNTEAFF. As DNA, the CDR3 is TGCGCCAGCAGTGAGTGGGTCACTATGAACACTGAAGCTTTCTTT.

V usage is TRBV28 and J usage is TRBJ2-7, with 10 bases identical to TRBD1. Germline CDR1 MDHEN, CDR2 SYDVKM. V shed 6 bases, J shed 3 bases, and the junction held 2 bases outside the gene matches. The CDR3 length is 13 residues. Here the CDR3 DNA reads TGTGCCAGCAGAGACAGGGGGCGCTACGAGCAGTACTTC. This translates into CASRDRGRYEQYF. Full variable domain (remainder filled in from reference TRBV28 and TRBJ2-7): DVKVTQSSRYLVKRTGEKVFLECVQDMDHENMFWYRQDPGLGLRLIYFSYDVKMKEKGDIPEGYSVSREKKERFSLILESASTNQTSMYLCASRDRGRYEQYFGPGTRLTVT.

The chain employs TRBV7-9 and TRBJ2-3; 14 nucleotides align to TRBD2. The CDR3 runs to 19 residues. Trimming took 1 base from V and 0 from J; bases not matched to a gene: 6. Germline V CDR1 and CDR2: SEHNR, FQNEAQ (reference sequence). In nucleotides, the CDR3 is TGTGCCAGCAGCTTAGGACGACTAGCGGGAGGGTCTAGCACAGATACGCAGTATTTT. Amino acids: CASSLGRLAGGSSTDTQYF.

J is TRBJ2-7 and V is TRBV10-2; D may be TRBD1 (6 bases). The CDR3 consists of 12 residues. V lost 6 bases to trimming and J lost 3 bases, with 9 bases between them. In germline, CDR1 is WSHSY, CDR2 SAAADI. The CDR3 here is CASSGRGYEQYF. Written as DNA, the CDR3 is TGCGCCAGCAGCGGCAGGGGCTACGAGCAGTACTTC.